This T cell receptor beta chain appears in the sequencing data of a study of cytomegalovirus exposure and HLA in healthy donors. Points on this clone: Its antigen is currently unknown.

Primers: 60 Vbeta forward and 13 Jbeta reverse. Here immunoSEQ multiplex PCR was the method, and the copy in TCRdb shows in-frame clones only, minus some. The sample yields under 200,000 clones, around 68% seen once. General study points: Reports described diagnosis of cytomegalovirus status by the classifier as highly specific and sensitive. The investigators catalogued under 200 TCR beta chains as cytomegalovirus-associated. Some V segments, including TRBV6-2 and TRBV6-3, were excluded as indistinguishable.

Each donor was healthy, and each was a bone marrow donor. CDR3 size: 13 residues. Germline V CDR1 and CDR2: SQVTM, ANQGSEA. V dropped 7 bases and J dropped 1 base, with 13 bases sitting between them. The TCR was taken from a middle-aged woman in good health and CMV-seropositive. Sequencing was carried out using PBMCs. The chain employs TRBV29-1 and TRBJ1-2, with D possibly matching TRBD1 (5 bases). The CDR3 DNA sequence: TGCAGCGCCCAGGGCGGGGGTAACTATGGCTACACCTTC. Its translation: CSAQGGGNYGYTF.